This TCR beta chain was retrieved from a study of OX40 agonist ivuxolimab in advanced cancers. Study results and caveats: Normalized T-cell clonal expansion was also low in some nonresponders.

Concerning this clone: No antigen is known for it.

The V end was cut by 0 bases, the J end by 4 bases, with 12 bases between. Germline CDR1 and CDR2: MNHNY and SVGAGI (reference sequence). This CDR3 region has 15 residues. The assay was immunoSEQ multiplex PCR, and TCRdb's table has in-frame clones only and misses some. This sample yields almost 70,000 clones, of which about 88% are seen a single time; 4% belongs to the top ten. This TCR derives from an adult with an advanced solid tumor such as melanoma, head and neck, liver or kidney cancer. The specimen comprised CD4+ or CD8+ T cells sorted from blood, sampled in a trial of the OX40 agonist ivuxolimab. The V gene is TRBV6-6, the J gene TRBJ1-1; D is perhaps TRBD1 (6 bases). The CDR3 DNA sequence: TGTGCCAGCAGTTACTCTGGGGGGCCTAGCACTGAAGCTTTCTTT. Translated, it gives CASSYSGGPSTEAFF.